The T cell receptor (beta chain) described here comes from a study of tumor and adjacent non-tumor tissue in lung cancer. Study context: There were 11 to 12 adenocarcinoma, 2 squamous cell carcinoma and 1 small cell lung cancer cases. On average, productive TCRbeta reads reached roughly 4.2 million per sample.

The sample holds a few counts of this clonotype. Antigen: not known. No cell sorting was done before RNA was extracted from the tissue. General study results and limits: Higher tumor TCR diversity was associated with shorter survival. Significantly higher TCR diversity was found in tumor than normal lung.

This CDR3 has 15 residues. The ends were cut back, 6 bases at V and 2 bases at J, with 13 bases in the middle. CDR1 is LNHNV, CDR2 YYDKDF, per germline (reference sequence). The library came from three nested PCR rounds adapted from ARM-PCR protocols. TCRdb analysed the multiplex PCR reads with MiXCR anew, one entry per CDR3 protein. Found here are roughly 140,000 distinct CDR3 sequences, roughly 70% of them singletons; the top ten hold around a sixth. What was sequenced was lung tumor tissue. The origin of this receptor is a man between 60 and 70 years old with small cell lung cancer. The chain is built from TRBV15 and TRBJ1-4; D may be TRBD1 (5 bases). CDR3 in amino acids: CATRTVGATNEKLFF. The CDR3 bases are TGTGCCACCAGAACAGTAGGGGCCACTAATGAAAAACTGTTTTTT. The full variable domain, rest sourced from reference TRBV15 and TRBJ1-4, is DAMVIQNPRYQVTQFGKPVTLSCSQTLNHNVMYWYQQKSSQAPKLLFHYYDKDFNNEADTPDNFQSRRPNTSFCFLDIRSPGLGDTAMYLCATRTVGATNEKLFFGSGTQLSVL.